The T cell receptor (beta chain) under discussion was sequenced for a study of cytomegalovirus exposure and HLA in healthy donors (dated by TCRdb to the late 2010s). Regarding the study in general: An earlier analysis of approximately 640 of the donors reported approximately 270 Gb of sequence data and some 120 million unique TCR beta sequences from about 200 million T cells. Roughly 300 gigabases of sequencing data and approximately 91 million unique TCR sequences made up an early release that covered 500 to 650 HLA-typed donors. The genetic ancestry cluster associated with self-reported Caucasian donors included over 65% of the roughly 390 genotyped donors. The study aimed to test whether signatures of past pathogen exposure could be identified by cataloging public T cell receptors. Using immunosequencing, the study profiled T cell repertoires from fewer than 700 subjects and related those repertoires to cytomegalovirus serostatus. A separate validation cohort of 100 to 150 different subjects was used in addition to the approximately 610-subject first cohort. To predict cytomegalovirus infection status, the study combined high-throughput TCR immunosequencing, statistical association of individual TCRs with disease status, and machine learning. A later analysis re-examined previously published TCR beta repertoires from 610 or so donors and added high-resolution HLA genotyping to investigate patterns of TCR occurrence. The later analysis used no new phenotypic data to find candidate immune exposures, relying instead on TCR beta sequences and their occurrence across donors. To decide whether each TCR beta V gene segment behaved as functional or pseudogenic, an earlier analysis of some 600 of the donors relied on high-throughput TCR beta sequencing. Alongside the repertoire data, information on donor age, sex, ethnicity and CMV serostatus was compiled. A later genetic analysis took genome-wide SNP genotypes for about three fifths of the roughly 670 donors and used that subset as a discovery cohort. Every discovery cohort repertoire had been produced on one sequencing platform. HLA typing included class I and class II loci at four-digit resolution. Typing coverage differed by locus: A, B, C, DRB1 and DQB1 were typed in roughly 620-630 donors, DQA1 in about 500, DPA1 in approximately 600, and DPB1 in around 490. Several DR-DQ haplotypes were treated as single units for association and clustering because of strong linkage in the cohort. Across approximately 420 genotyped donors of the cohort, an average of about 200,000 unique TCR beta nucleotide sequences per donor were sequenced, and roughly a sixth of those sequences were non-productive. Paper-wide results and their limitations: Linkage disequilibrium might explain the correlated functional status among segregating V segments, but an unknown experimental factor could not be ruled out. According to a later genetic analysis, donors in an Asian-associated ancestry cluster had fewer N-insertions in productive TCRs than the approximately 700-donor mean. According to the authors, the approach could potentially be generalized to other disease states and immunological phenotypes. Over 15 rarely observed V segments, including chromosome 9 orphons, were excluded from the earlier analysis of a few hundred of the donors because counts were too low. Most TCR sequences were seen in very few donors, while some public TCRs were found in many individuals. In a later analysis, most CMV-associated TCR beta chains were found to appear HLA-restricted, with HLA associations seemingly driven largely by CMV exposure. An association between a missense DCLRE1C variant and V-gene and J-gene trimming of TCR beta chains was found in a later genetic analysis and replicated in an independent cohort. In the study, 150 to 200 TCR beta chains were listed as associated with cytomegalovirus. A later analysis found that HLA-associated TCR beta chains were more clonally expanded and had lower generation probabilities than equally common non-associated chains. A further reported finding was that TCR beta sequences accurately predicted the HLA-A and HLA-B alleles for most subjects in the first cohort. Because HLA typing was missing for some donors at each locus, association tests included only the typed subset. Strong co-occurrence of HLA alleles, especially DR and DQ, made assigning TCR associations to individual alleles difficult. According to a later analysis, TCR association rates differed among HLA loci, with DRB1 alleles showing the most associated TCRs and HLA-C alleles showing the fewest. Broadly in line with IMGT annotations, most TCR beta V segments showed up in productive rearrangements about 87% or about 30% of the time in an earlier analysis of about 500 of the donors. A later analysis reported that several top co-occurrence clusters appeared linked to parvovirus B19, influenza, CMV and Epstein-Barr virus. In a later analysis, 16,951 TCR beta sequences were associated with specific HLA alleles at a false discovery rate of 0.05. Some IMGT-functional V segments, including TRBV6-2 and TRBV6-3, could not be told apart with the 87-base-pair reads, so those segments were excluded. Immune exposure information for the cohort was limited to CMV serostatus. Cytomegalovirus status was reported to be diagnosed by the classifier with high specificity and sensitivity in both the original and validation cohorts. This cohort had only TCR beta chains sequenced, and the lack of alpha or paired-chain data limited which features could be detected. The presence/absence analyses assumed that sequencing depth was roughly uniform across donors, and that assumption may not be true. Three of the identified cytomegalovirus-associated TCR beta chains were confirmed in vitro to be specific for cytomegalovirus antigens. A cluster of highly shared sequence variants was judged likely to represent a technical artifact of the sequencing pipeline.

The library was obtained by the immunoSEQ multiplex PCR assay. A mixture of 60 forward primers for TCR Vbeta segments and 13 reverse primers for TCR Jbeta segments was used in the multiplex PCR. The CDR3 region of rearranged TCR beta genes was amplified from genomic DNA with a multiplex PCR assay. On the Illumina HiSeq System, the amplified TCR beta libraries were sequenced as 87-base-pair reads. The study's processing was this. A later analysis tallied some 79 million unique TCR beta chains across the approximately 670 repertoires, and about 10 million of those chains were shared by two or more donors. Raw reads were error-corrected and collapsed into unique sequences with a nearest-neighbor algorithm that merged closely related sequences to remove PCR and sequencing errors. V, D and J gene segments were assigned by aligning CDR3 sequences to IMGT reference sequences. For a sequence to be retained, a match of at least six nucleotides was required to both a V gene segment and a J gene segment. Rearrangements were classified as productive when the CDR3 lacked stop codons and remained in frame with V and J, and all other rearrangements were classified as non-productive. Following IMGT convention, CDR3 was defined as the stretch from the second conserved V-encoded cysteine up to the conserved J-encoded phenylalanine. Sequences without an unambiguous match to a single V gene segment were excluded from the earlier analysis of approximately 600 of the donors. An earlier analysis of fewer than 750 of the donors classified V segments as functional when productive rearrangements were above 56.7% and as segregating when the standard deviation between donors was above 5%. A statistical classification framework was developed to diagnose cytomegalovirus status using the catalog of TCR beta chain sequences. V and J gene assignment, in a later analysis, came from comparing TCR nucleotide sequences with IMGT/GENE-DB human TR gene sequences. A later analysis assigned CDR3 sequences and most-parsimonious VDJ recombination scenarios with the TCRdist pipeline. In a later analysis, each TCR beta chain was defined by its CDR3 amino acid sequence together with its V-gene family, and reads without a unique V-gene family were excluded. As a way to deal with suspected cross-contamination and a sequencing artifact, a later analysis dropped roughly 620 nucleotide sequences that were highly shared and had low generation probability. For each public chain, a later analysis derived a clonal expansion index from normalized ranks of inferred template counts within each repertoire. In a later analysis, generation probabilities were computed using a VDJ recombination model fitted to out-of-frame rearrangements, and the results were checked against IGoR. A later analysis scored TCR-TCR, TCR-HLA and TCR-CMV co-occurrence with hypergeometric tests, applying a repertoire-size bias correction to TCR pairs. To estimate false discovery rates, a later analysis permuted the HLA or CMV assignments 20 times. In a later analysis, co-occurring TCRs were grouped using DBSCAN, and TCRdist sequence similarity was added for clustering within HLA-allele-positive subsets. Repertoires with fewer than 30,000 or more than 120,000 public chains, plus five repertoires with anomalous nucleotide sharing, were excluded from co-occurrence clustering. TCRdb limited this immuneACCESS table to in-frame rearrangements with V and J called. A share of clones is missing; checked studies link under half to unresolved V genes, and the rest is unexplained. V and J calls and clone size are copied from that table; D and trimming were computed from the DNA. In this sample the table shows under 90,000 clones, around 70% of which occur a single time. The ten biggest clones cover nearly 10% of the sample.

Concerning this clone: The target of this receptor is not known. The sample holds no much larger clone one base away, and base qualities are not on file.

The cohort consisted of hundreds of healthy bone marrow donors. At the time of sampling, all cohort members were nominally healthy, though unrecorded immune exposures were likely present. The donor tested CMV seropositive and was one of the 289 seropositive cohort members. Each donor provided a peripheral blood sample, and peripheral blood mononuclear cells were used for TCR beta sequencing. The Qiagen DNeasy Blood Extraction Kit was used to extract genomic DNA from the blood cell samples. Measured from the cysteine to the phenylalanine, the CDR3 is 15 residues long. The DNA shown is the 45-base CDR3, in frame from base 1. From a lookup of the germline V gene (reference sequence), CDR1 and CDR2 are MNHNY and SVGAGI. Trimming accounts for 9 bases at V and 1 base at J, while the number of junction bases matched to no gene is 8.

This TCR derives from a woman aged 45-65 years in good health and CMV-seropositive. The chain joins TRBV6-6 to TRBJ2-5; 10 middle bases align to TRBD1. The specimen sequenced was PBMCs. The CDR3 protein sequence reads: CASTGQGGPQETQYF. The DNA sequence follows: TGTGCCAGTACAGGACAGGGGGGGCCCCAAGAGACCCAGTACTTC.